This T cell receptor beta chain was obtained from a study of technical replicates of blood from a few donors. This CDR3 is built from 13 residues. V was trimmed by 5 bases and J by 2 bases, leaving 13 bases between them. Germline CDR1 reads SQVTM; CDR2 reads ANQGSEA. TCRdb keeps only in-frame clones here, not all; method: immunoSEQ multiplex PCR. The repertoire holds just under 100,000 clones, with roughly 96% as singletons. V is TRBV29-1 and J is TRBJ2-7, with a weak D call TRBD1 (5 bases). The material sequenced was T cells isolated from PBMCs. The TCR originated in a human donor in good health. DNA of the CDR3: TGCAGCGTTCAGACAGTATCGACCTACGAGCAGTACTTC. Amino acids: CSVQTVSTYEQYF.